The 6 T cell receptor beta chains given below trace back to one sample, sequenced in a study of blood T cell repertoires in COVID-19. Generated by immunoSEQ multiplex PCR, the TCRdb table keeps only in-frame clones and is missing some. The sample has about 70,000 clones; 81% are singletons. The sample was peripheral blood. The receptors shown here come from a woman in her 70s with acute or convalescent COVID-19.

This sequence joins TRBV7-8 and TRBJ2-7; perhaps TRBD2 as D (6 bases). Germline assignment: CDR1 SGHVS and CDR2 FQNEAQ. The CDR3 consists of 14 residues. Trimming cost V 4 bases and J 6 bases, with 16 bases left between them. The CDR3 loop is CASSSVGTVGEQYF. The CDR3 DNA is TGTGCCAGCAGCTCAGTTGGGACTGTGGGCGAGCAGTACTTC.

The chain carries TRBV19 and TRBJ1-2, with 8 bases aligning to TRBD1. This CDR3 contains 18 residues. Germline-derived CDR1 and CDR2 are LNHDA and SQIVND (reference sequence). V shed 7 bases, J shed 0 bases, and the junction held 16 bases outside the gene matches. CDR3 sequence reads: CASNTPGRGQGTNYGYTF. The CDR3 DNA sequence: TGTGCCAGTAATACCCCTGGACGTGGACAGGGAACTAACTATGGCTACACCTTC.

V usage is TRBV7-3 and J usage is TRBJ2-1; 14 bases line up with TRBD2. V shed 2 bases and J 8 bases; nucleotides not matched to a gene: 2. This CDR3 is 15 amino acids long. Germline V gives CDR1 SGHTA, CDR2 FQGTGA. CDR3 loop: CASSLGTSGSYEQFF. The CDR3 region has the DNA TGTGCCAGCAGCTTAGGGACTAGCGGGAGCTATGAGCAGTTCTTC.

V and J are TRBV19 and TRBJ2-3; D is perhaps TRBD2 (5 bases). Trimming cost V 5 bases and J 0 bases, with 12 bases left between them. CDR1 is LNHDA, CDR2 SQIVND, per germline (reference sequence). The CDR3 has 15 residues. The CDR3 sequence: CASSSVATSTDTQYF. The CDR3 nucleotides are TGTGCCAGTAGTTCCGTAGCGACTAGCACAGATACGCAGTATTTT.

The chain links TRBV30 to TRBJ1-4; TRBD1 matches at 9 bases. V lost 8 bases, J lost 6 bases, and 4 bases stayed unmatched. There are 12 residues in the CDR3. Germline V gives CDR1 GTSNPN, CDR2 SVGIG (reference sequence). In DNA form, the CDR3 reads TGTGCCAGCGGGACAGGGTATGAAAAACTGTTTTTT. Amino acid sequence: CASGTGYEKLFF.

The chain recombines TRBV6-6 with TRBJ2-5, with TRBD2 matching 9 bases. The V segment lost 0 bases and the J segment 5 bases; nucleotides outside the gene matches: 7. The CDR3 extends over 16 amino acids. Germline V CDR1 and CDR2: MNHNY, SVGAGI (reference sequence). CDR3 in amino acids: CASSYSIAGVGETQYF. CDR3 in DNA: TGTGCCAGCAGTTACTCGATAGCGGGAGTTGGGGAGACCCAGTACTTC.